This TCR beta chain is from a study of technical replicates of blood from a few donors. Trimming removed 10 bases at V and 1 base at J, with 19 bases between. This CDR3 comprises 15 residues. Germline lookup yields CDR1 MDHEN and CDR2 SYDVKM. TCRdb's table, derived via immunoSEQ multiplex PCR, lists solely in-frame clones and lacks some. The sample holds about 17,000 clones, more than 75% seen once. Sequenced: PBMCs. The TCR originated in a human donor in good health. V and J are TRBV28 and TRBJ1-1; D gene unclear. The DNA of the CDR3 is TGTGCCACCAAGCAGTTCGGAGGCAAGAACACTGAAGCTTTCTTT. The encoded protein is CATKQFGGKNTEAFF.